The 30 T cell receptor beta chains listed next were all sequenced from one sample in a study of blood T cell repertoires in COVID-19. TCRdb keeps only in-frame clones here, not all; method: immunoSEQ multiplex PCR. The table shows 360,000 or so clones, with around 90% occurring only once. The sequencing input was peripheral blood. These receptors originate from a woman aged 55 to 70 with COVID-19, enrolled during active disease.

The chain recombines TRBV7-7 with TRBJ2-3, with D unresolved. CDR3 length equals 15 residues. V shed 5 bases and J shed 1 base, with 13 bases lying between them. Germline CDR1 SSHAT, CDR2 FNYEAQ (reference sequence). This chain's CDR3 is CASSMLPTGTDTQYF. DNA of the CDR3: TGTGCCAGCAGCATGTTACCCACAGGCACAGATACGCAGTATTTT.

The chain links TRBV2 to TRBJ1-5; 12 positions agree with TRBD1. V was clipped by 6 bases and J by 0 bases; unmatched bases: 3. The CDR3 is made up of 16 amino acids. The germline V gene has CDR1 SNHLY and CDR2 FYNNEI. CDR3 loop: CASRPGQGASNQPQHF. CDR3 bases: TGTGCCAGCAGGCCGGGACAGGGGGCTAGCAATCAGCCCCAGCATTTT.

Only a few counts were recorded for this clone. This chain joins TRBV5-1 and TRBJ2-3, with TRBD2 identical over 9 bases. J was trimmed by 2 bases and V by 7 bases; bases with no gene match: 11. Looked up from germline, CDR1 is SGHRS and CDR2 is YFSETQ. The CDR3 covers 16 residues. The CDR3 DNA follows: TGCGCCAGCGGAGAAGTTAGCGGGGGAAACACAGATACGCAGTATTTT. Its translation is CASGEVSGGNTDTQYF.

This clone is a singleton in its sample. The rearrangement links TRBV3-1 (or the pseudogene TRBV3-2) to TRBJ2-1; D might be TRBD1 (5 bases). V was pared by 2 bases and J by 5 bases, with 10 bases between. Germline V gene sequence: CDR1 LGHDT, CDR2 YNNKEL (reference sequence). CDR3 length: 14 residues. CDR3 amino acids: CASSQSDKNNEQFF. The CDR3 nucleotides are TGTGCCAGCAGCCAATCGGACAAGAACAATGAGCAGTTCTTC.

The sample holds one count of this clone. CDR3 loop: CASSPIRGNTEAFF. The DNA of the CDR3 is TGTGCCAGCTCACCCATAAGGGGGAACACTGAAGCTTTCTTT. V and J are TRBV18 and TRBJ1-1; weak D call: TRBD1 (5 bases). Trimming shortened V by 3 bases and J by 1 base, and 9 bases separated the two germline ends. CDR3 size: 14 residues. Looked up from germline, CDR1 is KGHSH and CDR2 is LQKENI.

In this sample, this clone turned up once. The V gene is TRBV27, the J gene TRBJ1-2; TRBD1 matches 8 bases. The V gene end was trimmed by 3 bases and the J gene end by 4 bases; junction bases not matched to a gene: 4. Germline lookup yields CDR1 MNHEY and CDR2 SMNVEV (reference sequence). The CDR3 length is 14 residues. The CDR3 nucleotides are TGTGCCAGCAGTTTGGCACAGGGGGGCTATGGCTACACCTTC. The encoded protein is CASSLAQGGYGYTF.

V usage is TRBV4-2 and J usage is TRBJ2-7; 9 bases line up with TRBD1. Germline CDR1 and CDR2: LGHNA and YNFKEQ. V lost 3 bases and J lost 4; bases outside the gene matches: 10. The CDR3 sequence is 16 residues long. This CDR3 is CASSQDIPGQGYEQYF. For the CDR3, the DNA is TGTGCCAGCAGCCAGGATATACCGGGACAGGGTTACGAGCAGTACTTC.

This clone is a singleton in its sample. The chain employs TRBV19 and TRBJ1-2, with D possibly being TRBD1 (6 bases). V dropped 5 bases and J dropped 7 bases, with 17 bases sitting between them. The CDR3 loop spans 14 amino acids. Germline CDR1 and CDR2: LNHDA and SQIVND (reference sequence). The CDR3 region has the DNA TGTGCCAGTAGTCCCCGACCCAGGGGTGGTGGCTACACCTTC. This gives the protein CASSPRPRGGGYTF.

The rearrangement links TRBV5-1 to TRBJ1-1; D not certain. The V gene lost 4 bases and the J gene lost 1 base, with 8 bases spanning the gap. The CDR3 has 13 amino acids. Germline assignment: CDR1 SGHRS and CDR2 YFSETQ. The CDR3 is CASSRRGNTEAFF. The CDR3 DNA follows: TGCGCCAGCAGCCGCAGAGGGAACACTGAAGCTTTCTTT.

A few counts support this clone. The chain employs TRBV2 and TRBJ1-1; no firm D call. Deletions cut 6 bases from V and 3 bases from J, with 32 bases between. CDR3 length equals 20 residues. Germline loops: CDR1 SNHLY, CDR2 FYNNEI. This chain's CDR3 is CASSHDGETDSSRMDTEAFF. The CDR3 coding sequence is TGTGCCAGCAGCCACGACGGGGAAACAGACTCCTCAAGGATGGACACTGAAGCTTTCTTT.

The count of this clone is one. The chain couples TRBV7-6 to TRBJ1-1; tentatively, D is TRBD1 (5 bases). This CDR3 has 14 amino acids. The V end lost 8 bases, the J end lost 0 bases, and 13 bases lay between the germline ends. Per germline, CDR1 SGHVS and CDR2 FNYEAQ. The CDR3 sequence: CASRGEGLNTEAFF. CDR3 sequence (DNA): TGTGCCAGCCGAGGGGAGGGGCTGAACACTGAAGCTTTCTTT.

The chain combines TRBV6-5 with TRBJ1-1; a weak D match, TRBD1 (5 bases). Trimming took off 7 bases at V and 5 bases at J, with 14 bases between the two ends. Germline lookup yields CDR1 MNHEY and CDR2 SVGAGI. The CDR3 consists of 13 residues. CDR3 in DNA: TGTGCCAGCACCGAACCGGGGGGAACTGAAGCTTTCTTT. Translation gives CASTEPGGTEAFF.

V is TRBV5-1 and J is TRBJ1-1; 8 nucleotides align to TRBD1. Unmatched junction bases numbered 3, after V lost 2 bases and J lost 3 bases. The CDR3 covers 14 residues. The V gene's germline CDR1 is SGHRS and CDR2 YFSETQ. The CDR3 DNA reads as TGCGCCAGCAGCTTTGTGACAGGGGACACTGAAGCTTTCTTT. Translated: CASSFVTGDTEAFF.

The chain combines TRBV9 with TRBJ2-1; 7 bases match TRBD2. Trimming took 3 bases from V and 1 from J; bases not matched to a gene: 4. The CDR3 covers 15 residues. Germline-derived CDR1 and CDR2 are SGDLS and YYNGEE. In DNA, the CDR3 is TGTGCCAGCAGCGCGGGGGGAAGGTCCTACAATGAGCAGTTCTTC. Translating it yields CASSAGGRSYNEQFF.

The CDR3 spells CASTTFRGGHQPQHF. CDR3 DNA: TGTGCCAGCACCACGTTTCGGGGGGGCCACCAGCCCCAGCATTTT. The chain has TRBV6-5 and TRBJ1-5; maybe TRBD1 (6 bases). Trimming removed 7 bases at V and 7 bases at J, with 20 bases between. This CDR3 has 15 residues. Germline V gene sequence: CDR1 MNHEY, CDR2 SVGAGI.

The CDR3 DNA follows: TGTGCCAGCAGTTCGACAGGGATGGAGGACACTGAAGCTTTCTTT. Its protein product is CASSSTGMEDTEAFF. The genes are TRBV5-6 and TRBJ1-1; 7 nucleotides align to TRBD1. V lost 5 bases to trimming and J lost 3 bases; unmatched junction nucleotides: 10. The CDR3 covers 15 residues. The germline CDR1 and CDR2 sequences are SGHDT and YYEEEE.

The rearrangement joins TRBV3-1 (or the pseudogene TRBV3-2) to TRBJ2-3; 13 bases are a match to TRBD2. The CDR3 covers 16 residues. CDR1 is LGHDT, CDR2 YNNKEL, per germline (reference sequence). With V trimmed by 5 bases and J by 8 bases, 10 bases remained unmatched. DNA of the CDR3: TGTGCCAGCAGCGAACAACTAGCGGGGGGGCTAGGTACGCAGTATTTT. This sequence encodes CASSEQLAGGLGTQYF.

This chain connects TRBV24-1 to TRBJ2-3; TRBD2 matches 10 bases. CDR1 KGHDR and CDR2 SFDVKD come from the germline V gene. Unmatched junction bases numbered 5, after V lost 7 bases and J lost 5 bases. The CDR3 totals 14 residues. CDR3 sequence: CATRASGGVDTQYF. The CDR3 DNA follows: TGTGCCACCAGAGCCAGCGGGGGGGTAGATACGCAGTATTTT.

This CDR3 is CASSRRAVGEQYF. The CDR3 region has the DNA TGTGCCAGCAGCCGGAGGGCGGTCGGCGAGCAGTACTTC. V usage is TRBV12-3 or TRBV12-4 and J usage is TRBJ2-7; D is possibly TRBD2 (6 bases). V was shortened by 6 bases and J by 6 bases, with 15 bases between the two germline ends. The CDR3 totals 13 residues.

The rearrangement links TRBV5-1 to TRBJ2-3, with TRBD2 matching 7 bases. The CDR3 covers 13 residues. V lost 8 bases, J lost 2 bases, and 5 bases stayed unmatched. Germline CDR1 reads SGHRS; CDR2 reads YFSETQ. CDR3 DNA: TGCGCCAGTAATAGCGGGTACACAGATACGCAGTATTTT. Translated, it gives CASNSGYTDTQYF.

The chain has TRBV25-1 and TRBJ2-7, with 8 bases lining up with TRBD1. The CDR3 is 16 amino acids. Germline-derived CDR1 and CDR2 are MGHDK and SYGVNS. V shed 2 bases and J 4 bases; nucleotides not matched to a gene: 10. CDR3 sequence (DNA): TGTGCCAGCAGTGAAAGGGGGTCGACAGGGGCGTACGAGCAGTACTTC. Amino acid sequence: CASSERGSTGAYEQYF.

This chain connects TRBV5-1 to TRBJ1-2; TRBD1 matches at 7 bases. The CDR3 is 16 amino acids. Germline V gene sequence: CDR1 SGHRS, CDR2 YFSETQ. Germline trimming cut 6 bases from V and 0 bases from J; bases unmatched to any gene: 11. The CDR3 protein is CASKLEQGPANYGYTF. The CDR3 nucleotides read TGCGCCAGCAAGCTTGAACAGGGGCCAGCTAACTATGGCTACACCTTC.

The chain uses TRBV9 and TRBJ2-1; TRBD2 matches at 12 bases. The CDR3 spans 17 residues. Trimming took 3 bases from V and 8 from J; bases not matched to a gene: 12. Germline V gives CDR1 SGDLS, CDR2 YYNGEE. CDR3 residues: CASSEPRLAGDPDEQFF. In DNA, the CDR3 is TGTGCCAGCAGCGAGCCCCGACTAGCGGGGGATCCCGATGAGCAGTTCTTC.

The chain employs TRBV11-3 and TRBJ2-5; D uncertain. The length of the CDR3 is 16 residues. The germline V and J ends were trimmed by 1 base and 0 bases, with 12 bases remaining between them. CDR1 and CDR2 (germline): SGHNT, YENEEA. CDR3 sequence (DNA): TGTGCCAGCAGCTTAGGTCCAGTCACAGACCAAGAGACCCAGTACTTC. As protein: CASSLGPVTDQETQYF. The full variable domain, its missing parts supplied by reference TRBV11-3 and TRBJ2-5, is EAGVVQSPRYKIIEKKQPVAFWCNPISGHNTLYWYLQNLGQGPELLIRYENEEAVDDSQLPKDRFSAERLKGVDSTLKIQPAELGDSAVYLCASSLGPVTDQETQYFGPGTRLLVL.

This sequence joins TRBV25-1 and TRBJ1-1, with 9 bases that match TRBD1. V gave up 6 bases and J gave up 6 bases; unmatched junction bases: 5. CDR3 length: 13 residues. Per germline, CDR1 MGHDK and CDR2 SYGVNS. The CDR3 here is CASSGRQGAEAFF. The CDR3 bases are TGTGCCAGCAGCGGCCGACAGGGGGCTGAAGCTTTCTTT.

This clone was detected once. The chain carries TRBV3-1 (or the pseudogene TRBV3-2) and TRBJ1-5; 7 bases match TRBD1. V was pared by 0 bases and J by 1 base, with 3 bases of the junction left unmatched. Germline CDR1 LGHDT, CDR2 YNNKEL (reference sequence). The CDR3 is made up of 16 amino acids. The CDR3 region is CASSQDRGQSNQPQHF. The CDR3 bases are TGTGCCAGCAGCCAAGATCGGGGACAGAGCAATCAGCCCCAGCATTTT.

Written as DNA, the CDR3 is TGTGCCAGCAGCCAAGCCCTCGGGGGTCTCTATGGCTACACCTTC. Translated, it gives CASSQALGGLYGYTF. The chain links TRBV3-1 (or the pseudogene TRBV3-2) to TRBJ1-2; TRBD1 is a possible D gene (5 bases). In germline, CDR1 is LGHDT, CDR2 YNNKEL (reference sequence). The CDR3 runs 15 residues. V dropped 1 base and J dropped 4 bases, with 13 bases sitting between them.

With respect to this clone: A junction boundary mismatches the germline segment, possibly from a read error. The genes are TRBV11-3 and TRBJ2-5, with 7 bases lining up with TRBD2. CDR3 length: 14 residues. The V gene's germline CDR1 is SGHNT and CDR2 YENEEA. The CDR3 DNA follows: TGTGCCAGCAGTTTAGGACTAGGTGGGGAGACCCAGTACTTC. Protein product: CASSLGLGGETQYF.

This sequence joins TRBV12-3 or TRBV12-4 and TRBJ2-7; weak D call: TRBD2 (5 bases). There are 11 residues in the CDR3. V gave up 5 bases and J gave up 7 bases, with 9 bases separating them. The CDR3 DNA reads as TGTGCCAGCAGTGTAACGGGGGAGCAGTACTTC. Translation gives CASSVTGEQYF.

This clone was seen once. The chain has TRBV11-3 and TRBJ1-2; 8 bases agree with TRBD1. The CDR3 runs 15 residues. V lost 5 bases to trimming and J lost 4 bases; unmatched junction nucleotides: 9. Germline V gives CDR1 SGHNT, CDR2 YENEEA. This CDR3 reads CASSVGQVKSYGYTF. The CDR3 DNA follows: TGTGCCAGCAGCGTGGGACAGGTCAAGTCCTATGGCTACACCTTC.